This TCR beta chain originates from a study of T cells after yellow fever vaccination. Whole-study context: The fractions with low cell numbers were processed using SMART-Seq v4 Ultra Low Input.

Universal primer sites and UMIs were introduced during 5'RACE template-switching synthesis of TCR cDNA. TCRdb re-derived calls from the 5' RACE reads in MiXCR, one entry per CDR3 protein. The table has around 400,000 distinct CDR3 sequences, roughly 12% seen once. This clonotype was counted ten times or more. The sample here was PBMCs, taken on the day of the first yellow fever vaccination. This receptor was obtained from a man aged 18 to 29 who received the YFV17D yellow fever vaccine.

CDR3 DNA sequence: TGCGCCAGCAGCTTGGTGGCCGGGGACGGGGAGCTGTTTTTT. Translation gives CASSLVAGDGELFF. This chain connects TRBV5-1 to TRBJ2-2; TRBD2 might be the D (5 bases). CDR1 SGHRS and CDR2 YFSETQ come from the germline V gene. The CDR3 extends over 14 amino acids. Trimming took 0 bases from V and 7 from J, leaving 10 bases between them.